The 21 T cell receptor beta chains below all came from one sample that was sequenced in a study of early T cells in non-severe SARS-CoV-2 infection. TCRdb re-called the 5' RACE reads through MiXCR, storing one row per CDR3 protein. The sample comprises some 87,000 distinct CDR3 sequences, approximately 13% of which are singletons, and more than 1.2% rests with the top ten. The sequenced sample was whole blood. These receptors came from an adult who was a healthcare worker with PCR-confirmed SARS-CoV-2 infection or an uninfected control (not recorded which).

A word on this clonotype: This likely comes from a read error, as the CDR3 has no conserved phenylalanine or tryptophan at its end. This chain uses TRBV7-2 with TRBJ2-3, with 9 bases identical to TRBD2. The CDR3 length is 15 residues. The germline V gene has CDR1 SGHTA and CDR2 FQGNSA. J lost 2 bases, V lost 4 bases, and 4 bases had no gene match. The CDR3 region has the DNA TGTGCCAGCAGCTCCAGCGGGGGGCCCACAGATACGCAGTATTAT. It codes for CASSSSGGPTDTQYY.

This clonotype was counted a few times. This rearrangement joins TRBV29-1 to TRBJ1-1; TRBD1 matches 8 bases. The CDR3 runs to 12 residues. Germline CDR1 and CDR2: SQVTM and ANQGSEA. V lost 4 bases, J lost 4 bases, and 2 bases stayed unmatched. This chain's CDR3 is CSVGTGGTEAFF. CDR3 nucleotide sequence: TGCAGCGTTGGCACAGGGGGCACTGAAGCTTTCTTT.

J is TRBJ2-5 and V is TRBV2; D not resolved. The germline CDR1 and CDR2 sequences are SNHLY and FYNNEI. CDR3 size: 12 residues. V shed 4 bases and J shed 3 bases, with 6 bases lying between them. CDR3 sequence reads: CASSGNEETQYF. The CDR3 nucleotides are TGTGCCAGCAGTGGGAACGAAGAGACCCAGTACTTC.

The chain couples TRBV12-3 or TRBV12-4 to TRBJ1-4; TRBD1 might be the D (5 bases). Trimming took 6 bases from V and 0 from J, leaving 14 bases between them. This CDR3 has 16 amino acids. CDR3 sequence: CASRPRTGATNEKLFF. CDR3 coding DNA: TGTGCCAGCAGACCTCGGACGGGGGCAACTAATGAAAAACTGTTTTTT.

The chain employs TRBV2 and TRBJ2-1; 8 nucleotides agree with TRBD2. Per germline, CDR1 SNHLY and CDR2 FYNNEI. Trimming removed 6 bases from V and 1 base from J; junction bases left unmatched: 5. CDR3 length: 15 residues. CDR3 nucleotides: TGTGCCAGCAGGCTAGCGGGTGAATCCTACAATGAGCAGTTCTTC. This codes for CASRLAGESYNEQFF.

As for this clonotype: The DNA is omitted, as the CDR3 cannot be located on it reliably, and the CDR3 follows TCRdb's listing. This chain links TRBV6-5 with TRBJ1-4. The germline gives CDR1 MNHEY, CDR2 SVGAGI. The CDR3 is made up of 15 amino acids, end residues included. CDR3 sequence reads: CASSTVGWGNEKLIF.

This clonotype was picked up many times. The chain couples TRBV9 to TRBJ2-1; TRBD2 aligns across 16 bases. This CDR3 has 16 amino acids. The J segment lost 8 bases and the V segment lost 7 bases, leaving 9 bases of the junction unmatched. CDR1 is SGDLS and CDR2 is YYNGEE in the germline V gene. The CDR3 DNA reads TGTGCCAGCGCCGCCGGGACTAGCGGGGGGGTCGATGAGCAGTTCTTC. It specifies CASAAGTSGGVDEQFF.

V is TRBV7-2 and J is TRBJ2-7; D ambiguous. The CDR3 contains 13 residues. V was cut by 3 bases and J by 3 bases, with 9 bases left in between. Germline CDR1 and CDR2: SGHTA and FQGNSA. DNA for the CDR3: TGTGCCAGCAGCTTGTCTACCCTCTACGAGCAGTACTTC. It yields the protein CASSLSTLYEQYF.

This clonotype showed up many times. V is TRBV5-1 and J is TRBJ2-2, with 9 bases fitting TRBD1. The CDR3 spans 16 residues. Germline lookup yields CDR1 SGHRS and CDR2 YFSETQ. The V and J ends lost 4 bases and 5 bases, in that order; junction bases with no gene match: 9. The DNA of the CDR3 is TGCGCCAGCAGCAACCGGGACAGGGACGGGACCGGGGAGCTGTTTTTT. This gives the protein CASSNRDRDGTGELFF.

This clonotype was observed a handful of times. The V and J genes are TRBV11-2 and TRBJ2-7; 8 bases line up with TRBD1. V shed 3 bases, J shed 5 bases, and the junction held 3 bases outside the gene matches. Per the germline V gene, CDR1 is SGHAT and CDR2 is FQNNGV. The CDR3 runs 13 residues. CDR3 region: CASSFNRGDEQYF. Here the CDR3 DNA reads TGTGCCAGCAGCTTCAACAGGGGGGACGAGCAGTACTTC.

This clonotype was observed many times. The V call is TRBV6-2 or TRBV6-3, the J call TRBJ2-1; D unclear. Between the trimmed V and J ends, which lost 6 bases and 2 bases, there was a span of 8 bases. The V gene's germline CDR1 is MNHEY and CDR2 SVGEGT. The CDR3 loop spans 13 amino acids. CDR3 in amino acids: CASSRTAYNEQFF. CDR3 DNA sequence: TGTGCCAGCAGCCGAACTGCCTACAATGAGCAGTTCTTC.

This clonotype has a count of ten or more. The J gene is TRBJ2-5, the V gene TRBV10-2, with TRBD1 matching over 7 bases. Germline loops: CDR1 WSHSY, CDR2 SAAADI. The CDR3 sequence is 15 residues long. J lost 6 bases, V lost 3 bases, and 10 bases had no gene match. CDR3: CASSDPPGGPKTQYF. CDR3 in DNA: TGCGCCAGCAGTGATCCGCCAGGGGGACCGAAGACCCAGTACTTC.

This clonotype was counted at least ten times. V and J are TRBV2 and TRBJ2-1; 11 bases align to TRBD2. The CDR3 is made up of 14 amino acids. Germline V gene sequence: CDR1 SNHLY, CDR2 FYNNEI. V was pared by 8 bases and J by 4 bases, with 4 bases of the junction left unmatched. Here the CDR3 reads CASVLAGAYNEQFF. CDR3 sequence (DNA): TGTGCCAGCGTACTAGCGGGGGCGTACAATGAGCAGTTCTTC. The complete variable domain, with remaining parts taken from reference TRBV2 and TRBJ2-1, reads EPEVTQTPSHQVTQMGQEVILRCVPISNHLYFYWYRQILGQKVEFLVSFYNNEISEKSEIFDDQFSVERPDGSNFTLKIRSTKLEDSAMYFCASVLAGAYNEQFFGPGTRLTVL.

This clonotype showed up many times. The genes are TRBV11-3 and TRBJ2-5; 7 bases align to TRBD1. The CDR3 spans 12 residues. Germline V lookup: CDR1 SGHNT, CDR2 YENEEA. V was pared by 5 bases and J by 3 bases, with 0 bases of the junction left unmatched. The CDR3 is CASSTGEETQYF. CDR3 nucleotide sequence: TGTGCCAGCAGCACAGGGGAAGAGACCCAGTACTTC.

This clonotype has more than one count but fewer than ten. The V and J genes are TRBV6-2 or TRBV6-3 and TRBJ2-1, with a weak D call TRBD2 (5 bases). The germline V gene has CDR1 MNHEY and CDR2 SVGEGT. V was clipped by 1 base and J by 7 bases, with 11 bases between them. This CDR3 comprises 14 residues. CDR3 sequence (DNA): TGTGCCAGCAGTTACTTGCGGGTATTGAATGAGCAGTTCTTC. Protein sequence: CASSYLRVLNEQFF.

This clonotype has more than one count but fewer than ten. J is TRBJ2-7 and V is TRBV20-1; 11 bases are a match to TRBD2. The germline gives CDR1 DFQATT, CDR2 SNEGSKA (reference sequence). The CDR3 extends over 16 amino acids. V lost 3 bases and J lost 5; bases outside the gene matches: 12. DNA for the CDR3: TGCAGTGCTAGGCCGTTTAGCGGGGGGGCCACACACGAGCAGTACTTC. Protein sequence: CSARPFSGGATHEQYF.

This clonotype was observed at least ten times. CDR3 sequence reads: CAWRKGQASTEQFF. In nucleotides, the CDR3 is TGTGCCTGGAGGAAGGGACAGGCGAGCACTGAGCAGTTCTTC. The chain combines TRBV30 with TRBJ2-1; 8 bases are a match to TRBD1. Germline CDR1 and CDR2: GTSNPN and SVGIG (reference sequence). The CDR3 contains 14 residues. After removal of 3 bases from V and 9 bases from J, the junction contained 10 bases not matched to a gene.

This clonotype was seen repeatedly, ten times or more. For the CDR3, the DNA is TGCAGTGCTGTCGGGGGAGACTATGGCTACACCTTC. Translating gives CSAVGGDYGYTF. The rearrangement joins TRBV20-1 to TRBJ1-2; D might be TRBD1 (5 bases). CDR3 size: 12 residues. Trimming took 5 bases from V and 3 from J, leaving 10 bases between them. CDR1 DFQATT and CDR2 SNEGSKA come from the germline V gene (reference sequence).

This clonotype was found many times. V gene TRBV19 combines with J gene TRBJ2-6; perhaps TRBD2 as D (5 bases). The V end lost 8 bases, the J end lost 0 bases, and 14 bases lay between the germline ends. Germline CDR1 LNHDA, CDR2 SQIVND (reference sequence). CDR3 length: 16 amino acids. The CDR3 here is CASGGSLISGANVLTF. The DNA of the CDR3 is TGTGCCAGTGGAGGCAGCCTTATCTCTGGGGCCAACGTCCTGACTTTC. The whole variable domain, filled in from reference TRBV19 and TRBJ2-6, reads DGGITQSPKYLFRKEGQNVTLSCEQNLNHDAMYWYRQDPGQGLRLIYYSQIVNDFQKGDIAEGYSVSREKKESFPLTVTSAQKNPTAFYLCASGGSLISGANVLTFGAGSRLTVL.

This clonotype was seen a few times. The chain is built from TRBV6-4 and TRBJ1-1, with D hard to call. CDR1 is MRHNA and CDR2 is SNTAGT in the germline V gene. This CDR3 region has 13 residues. V was cut by 6 bases and J by 13 bases, with 21 bases left in between. The CDR3 loop reads CASSPPGRGKVFF. The CDR3 region has the DNA TGTGCCAGCAGCCCCCCTGGCCGAGGGAAGGTTTTCTTT.

This clonotype came up a few times. V and J are TRBV29-1 and TRBJ2-5; tentatively, D is TRBD2 (6 bases). The CDR3 is made up of 11 amino acids. CDR1 SQVTM and CDR2 ANQGSEA come from the germline V gene. V was shortened by 8 bases and J by 4 bases, with 11 bases between the two germline ends. CDR3 sequence (DNA): TGCAGCACGGGTAGCGGAGAGACCCAGTACTTC. Its protein product is CSTGSGETQYF.